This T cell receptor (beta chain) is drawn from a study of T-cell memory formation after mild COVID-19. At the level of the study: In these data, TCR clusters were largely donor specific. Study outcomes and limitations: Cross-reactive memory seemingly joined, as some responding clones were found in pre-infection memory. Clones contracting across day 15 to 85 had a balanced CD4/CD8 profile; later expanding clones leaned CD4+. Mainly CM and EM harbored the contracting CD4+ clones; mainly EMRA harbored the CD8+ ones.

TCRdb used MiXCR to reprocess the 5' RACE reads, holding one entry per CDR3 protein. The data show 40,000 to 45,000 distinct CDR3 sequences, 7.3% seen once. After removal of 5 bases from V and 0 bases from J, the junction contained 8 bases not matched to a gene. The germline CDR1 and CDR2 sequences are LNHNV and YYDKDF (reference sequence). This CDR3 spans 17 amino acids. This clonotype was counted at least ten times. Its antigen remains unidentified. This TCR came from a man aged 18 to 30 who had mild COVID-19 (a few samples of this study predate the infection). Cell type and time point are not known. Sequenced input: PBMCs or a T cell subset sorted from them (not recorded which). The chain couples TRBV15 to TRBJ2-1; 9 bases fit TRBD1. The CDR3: CATSSKGGQGSYNEQFF. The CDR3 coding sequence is TGTGCCACCAGCTCCAAGGGGGGACAGGGCTCCTACAATGAGCAGTTCTTC.